This T cell receptor beta chain was captured in a study of cytomegalovirus exposure and HLA in healthy donors. On the study more broadly: There were some 400 genotyped donors. Of these, 81% fell in the genetic ancestry cluster associated with self-reported Caucasian donors. General study results and limits: Later analysis demonstrated an association between a missense DCLRE1C variant and TCR beta V- and J-gene trimming.

The PCR had 60 Vbeta and 13 Jbeta primers. Produced via immunoSEQ multiplex PCR; TCRdb's table is partial and in-frame only. The sample records more than 60,000 clones, roughly 84% being singletons. Those who donated were healthy bone marrow donors. This clone was detected once. Its antigen is unknown. The sequenced sample consisted of PBMCs. This TCR came from a man aged 65 to 85 in good health and CMV-seropositive.

The CDR3 region has the DNA TGTGCCAGCAGCTTAGGTACCGACAGCTACGATAATTCACCCCTCCACTTT. Translated: CASSLGTDSYDNSPLHF. The chain couples TRBV7-9 to TRBJ1-6; the D gene is possibly TRBD1 (5 bases). Germline loops: CDR1 SEHNR, CDR2 FQNEAQ (reference sequence). Trimming left V 1 base short and J 5 bases short, with 15 bases between. This CDR3 contains 17 residues.